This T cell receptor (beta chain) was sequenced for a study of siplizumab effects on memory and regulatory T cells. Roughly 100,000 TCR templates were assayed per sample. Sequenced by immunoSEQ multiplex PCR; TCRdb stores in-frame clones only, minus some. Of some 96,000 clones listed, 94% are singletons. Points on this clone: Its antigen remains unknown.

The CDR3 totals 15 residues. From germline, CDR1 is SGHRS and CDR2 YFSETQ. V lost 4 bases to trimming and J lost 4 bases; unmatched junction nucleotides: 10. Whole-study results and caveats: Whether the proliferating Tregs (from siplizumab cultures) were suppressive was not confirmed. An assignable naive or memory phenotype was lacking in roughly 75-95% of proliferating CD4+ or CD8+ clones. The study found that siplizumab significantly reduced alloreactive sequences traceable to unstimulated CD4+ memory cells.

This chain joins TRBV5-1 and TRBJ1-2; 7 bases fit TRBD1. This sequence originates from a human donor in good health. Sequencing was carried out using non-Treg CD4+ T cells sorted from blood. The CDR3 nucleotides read TGCGCCAGCAGCATCGACAGGGCTGAGAGCTATGGCTACACCTTC. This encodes CASSIDRAESYGYTF.